This entry lists 14 T cell receptor beta chains sequenced from one sample in a study of blood T cell repertoires in COVID-19. TCRdb keeps only in-frame clones here, not all; method: immunoSEQ multiplex PCR. The sample yields tens of thousands of clones, roughly 90% seen once. The sample was peripheral blood. The receptors here all came from a man aged 65-85 years with acute or convalescent COVID-19.

The V gene is TRBV11-2, the J gene TRBJ2-1, with TRBD2 matching 7 bases. Germline CDR1 reads SGHAT; CDR2 reads FQNNGV. This CDR3 has 18 amino acids. With V trimmed by 5 bases and J by 6 bases, 19 bases remained unmatched. CDR3 amino acids: CASSPQLFGGRGGNEQFF. The CDR3 DNA sequence: TGTGCCAGCAGCCCCCAACTGTTCGGAGGGAGGGGAGGCAATGAGCAGTTCTTC.

The J gene is TRBJ1-2, the V gene TRBV6-5; D perhaps matches TRBD1 (5 bases). V gave up 2 bases and J gave up 4 bases, with 11 bases separating them. The CDR3 runs to 14 residues. Germline V gene data show CDR1 as MNHEY and CDR2 as SVGAGI. CDR3 DNA: TGTGCCAGCAGTTACCAGGGAATGAGCTATGGCTACACCTTC. This gives the protein CASSYQGMSYGYTF.

This sequence joins TRBV10-3 and TRBJ2-5, with 14 nucleotides matching TRBD2. In germline, CDR1 is ENHRY, CDR2 SYGVKD. The CDR3 is 15 amino acids. V shed 3 bases, J shed 5 bases, and the junction held 2 bases outside the gene matches. The CDR3 reads CAISDGTSGSETQYF. The CDR3 DNA follows: TGTGCCATCAGTGATGGGACTAGCGGGAGTGAGACCCAGTACTTC.

The chain carries TRBV19 and TRBJ1-2; D unclear. V was pared by 6 bases and J by 3 bases, with 14 bases between. This CDR3 is built from 14 residues. CDR1 and CDR2 (germline): LNHDA, SQIVND (reference sequence). The CDR3 loop is CASRPPLEDYGYTF. CDR3 bases: TGTGCCAGTAGGCCCCCCCTGGAGGACTATGGCTACACCTTC. The full variable domain, completed using reference TRBV19 and TRBJ1-2, is DGGITQSPKYLFRKEGQNVTLSCEQNLNHDAMYWYRQDPGQGLRLIYYSQIVNDFQKGDIAEGYSVSREKKESFPLTVTSAQKNPTAFYLCASRPPLEDYGYTFGSGTRLTVV.

This chain links TRBV27 with TRBJ1-6; 8 bases fit TRBD1. This CDR3 is built from 14 residues. Germline loops: CDR1 MNHEY, CDR2 SMNVEV (reference sequence). The J segment lost 8 bases and the V segment lost 3 bases, leaving 3 bases of the junction unmatched. The CDR3 DNA follows: TGTGCCAGCAGTTTCCCGGACAGGGATTCACCCCTCCACTTT. Translation gives CASSFPDRDSPLHF.

V is TRBV5-4 and J is TRBJ2-1, with TRBD2 matching 8 bases. CDR3 size: 14 residues. The ends lost 4 bases at V and 4 bases at J; junction bases unmatched: 4. From germline, CDR1 is SGHNT and CDR2 YYREEE (reference sequence). CDR3 nucleotide sequence: TGTGCCAGCAGCCCGCCTAGCGGGTACAATGAGCAGTTCTTC. It codes for CASSPPSGYNEQFF.

The DNA for the CDR3 is TGCAGCCAGGGGGATGTGACCCAGTACTTC. This gives the protein CSQGDVTQYF. The chain recombines TRBV20-1 with TRBJ2-5; 7 bases are a match to TRBD1. The CDR3 length is 10 residues. Germline CDR1 and CDR2: DFQATT and SNEGSKA (reference sequence).

V gene TRBV7-3 combines with J gene TRBJ2-3; 7 bases fit TRBD1. V shed 5 bases and J 4 bases; nucleotides not matched to a gene: 9. Looked up from germline, CDR1 is SGHTA and CDR2 is FQGTGA. This CDR3 is built from 15 residues. CDR3 sequence (DNA): TGTGCCAGCAGCCCCCGTTTAGGGGGCGCAGATACGCAGTATTTT. It translates to CASSPRLGGADTQYF.

The chain has TRBV20-1 and TRBJ1-6, with 10 positions matching TRBD1. The CDR3 runs to 16 residues. Germline values: CDR1 DFQATT, CDR2 SNEGSKA (reference sequence). V dropped 3 bases and J dropped 8; count of bases not matched to a gene: 10. This CDR3 is CSASLGTGESDSPLHF. DNA of the CDR3: TGCAGTGCTAGTCTGGGGACAGGGGAGTCAGATTCACCCCTCCACTTT.

The CDR3 sequence: CASSLTSGSDEQYF. In DNA, the CDR3 is TGTGCCAGCTCACTGACTAGCGGTAGCGACGAGCAGTACTTC. The rearrangement joins TRBV18 to TRBJ2-7, with 9 bases that match TRBD2. Losses at the gene ends were 4 bases for V and 5 bases for J; bases not matched to a gene: 6. This CDR3 contains 14 residues. Germline V gene lookup returns CDR1 KGHSH and CDR2 LQKENI.

The chain has TRBV6-5 and TRBJ2-7; 7 bases are shared with TRBD2. Germline loops: CDR1 MNHEY, CDR2 SVGAGI. V was pared by 0 bases and J by 2 bases, with 4 bases of the junction left unmatched. The CDR3 is 15 amino acids. This chain's CDR3 is CASSYSAGAPYEQYF. The DNA for the CDR3 is TGTGCCAGCAGTTACTCGGCGGGAGCCCCCTACGAGCAGTACTTC.

The chain couples TRBV29-1 to TRBJ2-3, with a possible D match to TRBD1 (6 bases). The germline CDR1 and CDR2 sequences are SQVTM and ANQGSEA. The CDR3 has 14 amino acids. Trimming left V 1 base short and J 4 bases short, with 12 bases between. CDR3 amino acids: CSVEAQGLADTQYF. CDR3 sequence (DNA): TGCAGCGTTGAAGCGCAGGGGCTTGCAGATACGCAGTATTTT.

The V and J genes are TRBV19 and TRBJ2-1; 9 bases map to TRBD2. The junction had 11 bases not matched to a gene; V was cut back by 7 bases and J by 1 base. The CDR3 spans 17 residues. Germline values: CDR1 LNHDA, CDR2 SQIVND (reference sequence). The CDR3 DNA follows: TGTGCCAGTACGGCTAGCGGGGACGTGGTGTCCTACAATGAGCAGTTCTTC. As protein: CASTASGDVVSYNEQFF.

The rearrangement joins TRBV2 to TRBJ1-2; D ambiguous. With 4 bases removed from V and 4 bases from J, the gap between germline ends came to 13 bases. Germline assignment: CDR1 SNHLY and CDR2 FYNNEI. The CDR3 is 14 residues long. The chain's CDR3 is CASSAGRGTYGYTF. Here the CDR3 DNA reads TGTGCCAGCAGTGCCGGACGGGGTACCTATGGCTACACCTTC.